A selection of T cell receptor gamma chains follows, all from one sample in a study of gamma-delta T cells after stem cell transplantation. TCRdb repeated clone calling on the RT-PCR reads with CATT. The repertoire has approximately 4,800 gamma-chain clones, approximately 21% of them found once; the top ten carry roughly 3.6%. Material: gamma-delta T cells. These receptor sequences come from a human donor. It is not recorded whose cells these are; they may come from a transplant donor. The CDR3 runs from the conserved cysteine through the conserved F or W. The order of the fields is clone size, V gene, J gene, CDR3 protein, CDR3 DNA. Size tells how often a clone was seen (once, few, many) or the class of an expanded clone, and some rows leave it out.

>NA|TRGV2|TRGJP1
CATWDGVVGFKIF
TGTGCCACCTGGGACGGCGTAGTTGGATTCAAGATATTT
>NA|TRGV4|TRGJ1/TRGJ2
CATWDCHKKLF
TGTGCCACCTGGGACTGTCATAAGAAACTCTTT
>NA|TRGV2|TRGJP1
CATWDGPRGPSNTTGWFKIF
TGTGCCACCTGGGACGGGCCGAGGGGTCCCTCTAATACCACTGGTTGGTTCAAGATATTT
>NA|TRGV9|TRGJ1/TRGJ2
CALWEGYYKELF
TGTGCCTTGTGGGAGGGTTATTATAAGGAACTCTTT
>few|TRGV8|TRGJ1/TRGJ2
CATWDRRFYYKKLF
TGTGCCACCTGGGATAGGCGATTTTATTATAAGAAACTCTTT
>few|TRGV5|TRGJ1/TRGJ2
CATWFGIEKLF
TGTGCCACCTGGTTCGGTATAGAGAAACTCTTT
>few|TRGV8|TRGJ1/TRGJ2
CATWDRLSMGCYKKLF
TGTGCCACCTGGGACCGACTGAGCATGGGTTGTTATAAGAAACTCTTT
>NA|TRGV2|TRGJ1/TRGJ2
CATWDGPPNYYKKLF
TGTGCCACCTGGGACGGGCCCCCGAATTATTATAAGAAACTCTTT
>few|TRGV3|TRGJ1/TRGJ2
CATWDEGYYKKLF
TGTGCCACCTGGGACGAAGGGTATTATAAGAAACTCTTT
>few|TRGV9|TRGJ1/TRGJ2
CALWEVHVRDYKKLF
TGTGCCTTGTGGGAGGTCCACGTTAGGGATTATAAGAAACTCTTT
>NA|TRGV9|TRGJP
CALWGVEVGKKIKVF
TGTGCCTTGTGGGGGGTCGAGGTGGGCAAAAAAATCAAGGTATTT
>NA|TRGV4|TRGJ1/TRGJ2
CATWDGLDYYKKLF
TGTGCCACCTGGGATGGGCTGGATTATTATAAGAAACTCTTT
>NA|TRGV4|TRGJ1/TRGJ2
CATWDGMNYYKKLF
TGTGCCACCTGGGATGGGATGAATTATTATAAGAAACTCTTT
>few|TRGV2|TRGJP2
CATWDGLGGDWIKTF
TGTGCCACCTGGGACGGGCTCGGGGGTGATTGGATCAAGACGTTT
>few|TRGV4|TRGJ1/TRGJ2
CATWDVNYYKKLF
TGTGCCACCTGGGATGTAAATTATTATAAGAAACTCTTT
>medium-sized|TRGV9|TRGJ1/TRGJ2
CALWEVTMYKKLF
TGTGCCTTGTGGGAGGTCACCATGTATAAGAAACTCTTT
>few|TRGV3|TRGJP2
CATWDRLRFRIKTF
TGTGCCACCTGGGACAGGCTTAGGTTCCGGATCAAGACGTTT
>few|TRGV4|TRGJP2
CATWIRGSDWIKTF
TGTGCCACCTGGATTAGGGGTAGTGATTGGATCAAGACGTTT
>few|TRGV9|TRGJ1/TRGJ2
CALWEAPLVPNYYKKLF
TGTGCCTTGTGGGAGGCCCCTCTAGTCCCAAATTATTATAAGAAACTCTTT
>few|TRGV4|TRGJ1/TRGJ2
CATWDGQLWYKKLF
TGTGCCACCTGGGATGGGCAGCTATGGTATAAGAAACTCTTT
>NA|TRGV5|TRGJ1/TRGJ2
CATWDRRNYYKKLF
TGTGCCACCTGGGACAGGCGGAATTATTATAAGAAACTCTTT
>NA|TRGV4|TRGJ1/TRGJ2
CATWDIPAYYKKLF
TGTGCCACCTGGGATATACCAGCTTATTATAAGAAACTCTTT
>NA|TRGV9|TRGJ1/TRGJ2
CALWAYYKKLF
TGTGCCTTGTGGGCGTATTATAAGAAACTCTTT
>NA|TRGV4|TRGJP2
CATWDGRGSDWIKTF
TGTGCCACCTGGGATGGGCGTGGTAGTGATTGGATCAAGACGTTT
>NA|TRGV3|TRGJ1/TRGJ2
CATWDRRGLF
TGTGCCACCTGGGACAGGCGTGGACTCTTT
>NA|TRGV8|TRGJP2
CATWDRRGSDWIKTF
TGTGCCACCTGGGATAGGCGGGGTAGTGATTGGATCAAGACGTTT
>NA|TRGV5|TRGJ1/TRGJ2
CATWDNYYKKLF
TGTGCCACCTGGGACAATTATTATAAGAAACTCTTT
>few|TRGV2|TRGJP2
CATWDGPGSDWIKTF
TGTGCCACCTGGGACGGGCCCGGTAGTGATTGGATCAAGACGTTT
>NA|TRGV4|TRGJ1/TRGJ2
CATWLHYYKKLF
TGTGCCACCTGGCTACATTATTATAAGAAACTCTTT
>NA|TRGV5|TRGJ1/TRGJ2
CATFSFYYKKLF
TGTGCCACCTTTTCCTTTTATTATAAGAAACTCTTT
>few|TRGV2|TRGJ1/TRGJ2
CATWDGPPPNYKKLF
TGTGCCACCTGGGACGGGCCCCCGCCAAATTATAAGAAACTCTTT
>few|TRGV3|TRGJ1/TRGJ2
CATWDRLERYKKLF
TGTGCCACCTGGGACAGGCTGGAACGTTATAAGAAACTCTTT
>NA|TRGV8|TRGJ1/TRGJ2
CATWDKYYYKKLF
TGTGCCACCTGGGATAAGTACTATTATAAGAAACTCTTT
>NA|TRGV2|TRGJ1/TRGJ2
CATWDGPIYYKKLF
TGTGCCACCTGGGACGGACCCATTTATTATAAGAAACTCTTT
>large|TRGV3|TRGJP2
CATWDSSDWIKTF
TGTGCCACCTGGGACAGTAGTGATTGGATCAAGACGTTT
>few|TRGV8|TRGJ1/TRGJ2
CATWDSDYKKLF
TGTGCCACCTGGGATAGTGACTATAAGAAACTCTTT
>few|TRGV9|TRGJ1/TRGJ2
CALWEALKHYKKLF
TGTGCCTTGTGGGAGGCTCTAAAACATTATAAGAAACTCTTT
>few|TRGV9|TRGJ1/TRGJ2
CALWEVRENYYKKLF
TGTGCCTTGTGGGAGGTGCGAGAGAATTATTATAAGAAACTCTTT
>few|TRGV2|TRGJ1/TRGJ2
CATWDGVNYYKKLF
TGTGCCACCTGGGACGGGGTGAATTATTATAAGAAACTCTTT
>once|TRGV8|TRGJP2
CATWDKVEGSSDWIKTF
TGTGCCACCTGGGATAAAGTTGAGGGGAGTAGTGATTGGATCAAGACGTTT
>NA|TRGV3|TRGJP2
CATWVKASGIKTF
TGTGCCACCTGGGTTAAGGCGTCGGGGATCAAGACGTTT
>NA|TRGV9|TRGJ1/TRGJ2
CALWEVPYSYKKLF
TGTGCCTTGTGGGAGGTGCCTTATTCCTATAAGAAACTCTTT
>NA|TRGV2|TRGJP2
CATWHRDWIKTF
TGTGCCACCTGGCACAGGGATTGGATCAAGACGTTT
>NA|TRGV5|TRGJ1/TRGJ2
CATWLNYKKLF
TGTGCCACCTGGTTGAATTATAAGAAACTCTTT
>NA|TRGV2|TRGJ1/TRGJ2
CATWNGRGDKKLF
TGTGCCACCTGGAACGGGCGTGGGGATAAGAAACTCTTT
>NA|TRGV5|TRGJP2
CATWDRLLGWIKTF
TGTGCCACCTGGGACAGGCTTTTAGGTTGGATCAAGACGTTC
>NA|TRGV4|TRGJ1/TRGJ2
CATWDGLGYKKLF
TGTGCCACCTGGGATGGGCTTGGTTATAAGAAACTCTTT
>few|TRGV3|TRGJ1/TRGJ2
CATWEVYYKKLF
TGTGCCACCTGGGAGGTTTATTATAAGAAACTCTTT
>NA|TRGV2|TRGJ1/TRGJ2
CATWDGPFNYYKKLF
TGTGCCACCTGGGACGGGCCCTTTAATTATTATAAGAAACTCTTT
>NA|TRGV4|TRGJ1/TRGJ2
CATRANYKKLF
TGTGCCACCCGTGCAAATTATAAGAAACTCTTT
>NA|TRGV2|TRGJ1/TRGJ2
CATWDGRGRGYKKLF
TGTGCCACCTGGGACGGGCGAGGTCGAGGGTATAAGAAACTCTTT
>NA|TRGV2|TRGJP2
CATWDGRSDWIKTF
TGTGCCACCTGGGACGGTCGTAGTGATTGGATCAAGACGTTT
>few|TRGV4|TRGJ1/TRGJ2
CATWEEGSYYKKLF
TGTGCCACCTGGGAAGAGGGGTCTTATTATAAGAAACTCTTT
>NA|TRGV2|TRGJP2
CATWEWAREWIKTF
TGTGCCACCTGGGAATGGGCGCGGGAGTGGATCAAGACGTTT
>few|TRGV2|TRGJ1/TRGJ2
CATWDGLGKLF
TGTGCCACCTGGGACGGGCTCGGGAAACTCTTT
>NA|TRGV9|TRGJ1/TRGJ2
CALWEEGEKLF
TGTGCCTTGTGGGAGGAGGGAGAGAAACTCTTT
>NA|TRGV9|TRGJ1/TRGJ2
CALWEVQTLYYKKLF
TGTGCCTTGTGGGAGGTGCAGACCCTTTATTATAAGAAACTCTTT
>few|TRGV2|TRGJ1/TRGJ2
CATWDGDYKKLF
TGTGCCACCTGGGACGGTGATTATAAGAAACTCTTT
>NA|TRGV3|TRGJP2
CATWDRYWIKTF
TGTGCCACCTGGGACAGATATTGGATCAAGACGTTT